The 17 T cell receptor beta chains presented below share a single source sample, sequenced in a study of blood T cells in healthy people across ages. The authors ran a second PCR of about 7 to 11 cycles using a sample-barcoded 5' primer and a J-beta primer mix. TCRdb processed the 5' RACE reads anew with MiXCR; each CDR3 protein has one entry. The sample consists of 1,300,000 or so distinct CDR3 sequences, approximately 59% of them appearing once. Sequencing was performed on blood. The source of these receptors is a young man in good health.

The genes are TRBV12-3 or TRBV12-4 and TRBJ2-2; no definite D call. This CDR3 has 16 residues. V gave up 7 bases and J gave up 1 base, with 16 bases separating them. DNA for the CDR3: TGTGCCAGCATTCAAAACGGCCACCTGAACACCGGGGAGCTGTTTTTT. Amino acids: CASIQNGHLNTGELFF.

The chain is built from TRBV7-2 and TRBJ2-1, with 10 bases that match TRBD2. Germline values: CDR1 SGHTA, CDR2 FQGNSA. The trim removed 6 bases at V and 6 bases at J, leaving 5 bases unmatched. This CDR3 region has 14 residues. The CDR3 DNA follows: TGTGCCAGCAGATGGTCTAGCGGGAGCAATGAGCAGTTCTTC. Translation: CASRWSSGSNEQFF.

CDR3 loop: CASTTAAAGGRGTEAFF. As DNA, the CDR3 is TGTGCCAGCACCACAGCAGCCGCGGGGGGAAGAGGGACTGAAGCTTTCTTT. V gene TRBV6-6 combines with J gene TRBJ1-1; D perhaps matches TRBD1 (5 bases). This CDR3 is 17 amino acids long. V shed 7 bases and J shed 5 bases, with 26 bases lying between them. Germline CDR1 reads MNHNY; CDR2 reads SVGAGI (reference sequence).

This chain joins TRBV14 and TRBJ2-4, with D perhaps being TRBD1 or TRBD2 (5 bases each). CDR3 size: 19 residues. Germline V CDR1 and CDR2: SGHDN, FVKESK. Trimming removed 0 bases at V and 0 bases at J, with 18 bases between. CDR3 in DNA: TGTGCCAGCAGCCAAGAAGGGGACCTGGGGGAGTCAGCCAAAAACATTCAGTACTTC. It specifies CASSQEGDLGESAKNIQYF.

The V and J genes are TRBV7-4 and TRBJ2-7; D gene unclear. The J call is doubtful: the DNA matches TRBJ2-5 better. The CDR3 is made up of 11 amino acids. The germline V gene has CDR1 SGHVT and CDR2 SQSDAQ. CDR3 in amino acids: CASSKVETQYF. Written as DNA, the CDR3 is TGTGCCAGCAGTAAAGTAGAGACCCAGTACTTC.

V usage is TRBV15 and J usage is TRBJ2-7; 11 bases are shared with TRBD2. V shed 1 base, J shed 6 bases, and the junction held 8 bases outside the gene matches. Germline loops: CDR1 LNHNV, CDR2 YYDKDF (reference sequence). This CDR3 region has 16 residues. CDR3 DNA: TGTGCCACCAGCAGAGCACTAGCGGGAGATTCTTTCGAGCAGTACTTC. Its protein product is CATSRALAGDSFEQYF.

The CDR3 DNA reads TGTGCCACCAGCAGAGCAATTGGACAGTCCAAAAACATTCAGTACTTC. Protein product: CATSRAIGQSKNIQYF. V gene TRBV15 combines with J gene TRBJ2-4; D might be TRBD1 (6 bases). CDR1 and CDR2 from the germline V gene are LNHNV and YYDKDF (reference sequence). V shed 1 base and J shed 2 bases, with 12 bases lying between them. CDR3 length equals 16 residues.

This chain joins TRBV6-2 or TRBV6-3 and TRBJ2-5; 7 nucleotides line up with TRBD2. From germline, CDR1 is MNHEY and CDR2 SVGEGT. Losses at the gene ends were 7 bases for V and 7 bases for J; bases not matched to a gene: 18. The CDR3 has 16 residues. The CDR3 here is CASNFSGTARVGTQYF. The CDR3, as DNA: TGTGCCAGCAATTTCAGCGGGACTGCGCGAGTAGGGACCCAGTACTTC.

The chain employs TRBV20-1 and TRBJ1-6, with a tentative D call TRBD1 (6 bases). Deletions cut 0 bases from V and 8 bases from J, with 14 bases between. CDR3 length: 15 residues. Germline V lookup: CDR1 DFQATT, CDR2 SNEGSKA (reference sequence). CDR3 nucleotides: TGCAGTGCTAGAGATCTGGGGGCCGGTCATTCACCCCTCCACTTT. It is translated as CSARDLGAGHSPLHF.

Only one count was recorded for this clonotype. The chain uses TRBV5-1 and TRBJ1-1, with a tentative D call TRBD1 (5 bases). Trimming left V 2 bases short and J 6 bases short, with 17 bases between. This CDR3 is 15 amino acids long. In germline, CDR1 is SGHRS, CDR2 YFSETQ. The CDR3 loop reads CASSLSGHSSPEAFF. CDR3 DNA: TGCGCCAGCAGCTTATCAGGACACTCTAGCCCTGAAGCTTTCTTT.

The gene calls are TRBV29-1 and TRBJ2-2; possibly TRBD1 or TRBD2 for D (6 bases each). The CDR3 sequence is 15 residues long. The germline V and J ends were trimmed by 7 bases and 1 base, with 16 bases remaining between them. Per the germline V gene, CDR1 is SQVTM and CDR2 is ANQGSEA. The CDR3, as DNA: TGCAGCGCTCAAGCGCGGGGACAGAACACCGGGGAGCTGTTTTTT. Residues: CSAQARGQNTGELFF.

J is TRBJ2-4 and V is TRBV6-2 or TRBV6-3; 9 bases align to TRBD2. The closer fit of TRBJ2-7 to the DNA end suggests the J call may be wrong. The germline gives CDR1 MNHEY, CDR2 SVGEGT. This CDR3 region has 16 residues. This chain's CDR3 is CASSYSLASGNYEQYF. CDR3 bases: TGTGCCAGCAGTTACTCGCTGGCTAGCGGGAACTACGAGCAGTACTTC.

This clonotype came up many times. Germline is not matched at one junction end, which may reflect a read error. This rearrangement joins TRBV5-1 to TRBJ2-7, with D possibly TRBD2 on 6 matching bases. The CDR3 sequence is 13 residues long. Looked up from germline, CDR1 is SGHRS and CDR2 is YFSETQ. CDR3 loop: CASSLRGRNEQYF. For the CDR3, the DNA is TGTGCCAGCAGTTTAAGAGGGAGGAACGAGCAGTACTTC.

Turning to this clonotype: Relative to the germline gene, one junction end is altered; a read error may explain this. The chain uses TRBV6-1 and TRBJ2-4, with 8 bases that match TRBD1. This CDR3 has 16 residues. Germline lookup yields CDR1 MNHNS and CDR2 SASEGT. CDR3 nucleotides: TGTGCCAGCAGTGGACAGGGGTGGGCGGCCAAAAACATTCATTACTTC. Translated, it gives CASSGQGWAAKNIHYF.

This rearrangement joins TRBV5-1 to TRBJ1-3; no firm D call. Germline-derived CDR1 and CDR2 are SGHRS and YFSETQ. Trimming left V 0 bases short and J 9 bases short, with 16 bases between. CDR3 length: 15 amino acids. CDR3 in DNA: TGCGCCAGCAGCTTGGTCGGACGGGAAGGCGGCACCATATATTTT. Its protein product is CASSLVGREGGTIYF.

The V gene is TRBV6-5, the J gene TRBJ1-2, with 7 bases lining up with TRBD1. The CDR3 totals 15 residues. Germline loops: CDR1 MNHEY, CDR2 SVGAGI. Trimming at V came to 4 bases and at J to 8 bases, leaving 13 bases not matched to a gene. The CDR3 reads CASSLTTGPLFGYTF. DNA of the CDR3: TGTGCCAGCAGTTTGACGACAGGGCCCCTTTTCGGCTACACCTTC.

CDR3 amino acids: CSAPTSGGPNTYEQYF. The CDR3 nucleotides are TGCAGTGCGCCGACTAGCGGGGGCCCAAACACTTACGAGCAGTACTTC. V gene TRBV20-1 combines with J gene TRBJ2-7; 12 bases fit TRBD2. The V segment lost 6 bases and the J segment 4 bases; nucleotides outside the gene matches: 13. Germline CDR1 DFQATT, CDR2 SNEGSKA (reference sequence). This CDR3 spans 16 amino acids.